The rows below give T cell receptor beta chains drawn from one sample of a study of Ad26.COV2.S vaccination and SARS-CoV-2 variants. Generated by immunoSEQ multiplex PCR, the TCRdb table keeps only in-frame clones and is missing some. Found here are about 370,000 clones, approximately 90% of them singletons; the top ten hold more than 3%. Sample: peripheral blood, taken in a trial of Ad26.COV2.S vaccine versus placebo. The receptors shown here come from a person aged 18-65 years who received the Ad26.COV2.S COVID-19 vaccine or a placebo. Both conserved end residues are part of each CDR3. Fields, in order: clone size, V gene, J gene, D gene, CDR3 DNA, CDR3 protein. D genes are given only for firm matches. Only some rows state a clone size, as once, few, many or a class for expanded clones.

.	TRBV2	TRBJ1-1	.	TGTGCCTCAAGAGGTGGGGAGCGCACTGAAGCTTTCTTT	CASRGGERTEAFF
.	TRBV9	TRBJ2-1	.	TGTGCCAGCAGCCCAGACAGAGGAATCGATGAGCAGTTCTTC	CASSPDRGIDEQFF
.	TRBV10-3	TRBJ1-5	.	TGTGCCATCAGTGAGTGGGATAATCAGCCCCAGCATTTT	CAISEWDNQPQHF
few	TRBV7-8	TRBJ1-5	.	TGTGCCAGCAGCTTAGGTGGCTCGGGGCTCAATCAGCCCCAGCATTTT	CASSLGGSGLNQPQHF
.	TRBV9	TRBJ1-3	.	TGTGCCAGCAGCCCCGACAACTCTGGAAACACCATATATTTT	CASSPDNSGNTIYF
once	TRBV7-9	TRBJ1-6	.	TGTGCCAGCAGCTTGGGAAGCTCCTATAATTCACCCCTCCACTTT	CASSLGSSYNSPLHF
few	TRBV14	TRBJ1-4	.	TGTGCCAGCAGTCACGACAGTGCCAATGAAAAACTGTTTTTT	CASSHDSANEKLFF
.	TRBV5-6	TRBJ2-5	.	TGTGCCAGCAGCCTGGAGGGTCGAGAGACCCAGTACTTC	CASSLEGRETQYF
.	TRBV3-1/TRBV3-2	TRBJ1-5	.	TGTGCCAGCAGCCAAGATGGATGGCAGCCCCAGCATTTT	CASSQDGWQPQHF
.	TRBV2	TRBJ1-4	.	TGTGCCAGCAGTGAAGGGACAGCATCTCTAAATGAAAAACTGTTTTTT	CASSEGTASLNEKLFF
.	TRBV27	TRBJ2-5	TRBD1	TGTGCCAGCAGTTTGCGTACAGGGGTTCAAGAGACCCAGTACTTC	CASSLRTGVQETQYF
few	TRBV18	TRBJ1-1	.	TGTGCCAGCTCACCGCCCGGCAGGGGAGAAGCTTTCTTT	CASSPPGRGEAFF
.	TRBV5-4	TRBJ2-1	.	TGTGCCAGCAGCTTAGTCTCCGGGGACCTTAATGCTGTCTTC	CASSLVSGDLNAVF
once	TRBV5-3	TRBJ2-5	.	TGTGCCAGAAGTGGGGAGGGGGACACCCAAGAGACCCAGTACTTC	CARSGEGDTQETQYF
.	TRBV6-4	TRBJ1-6	.	TGTGCCAGCAGTGACTCCCCTTTTCGGGGACCCCTCCACTTT	CASSDSPFRGPLHF
.	TRBV7-9	TRBJ2-6	.	TGTGCCAGCAGCGGTACAGGCTCTGGGGCCAACGTCCTGACTTTC	CASSGTGSGANVLTF
.	TRBV5-8	TRBJ2-3	.	TGTGCCAGCAGCTTGGCCGGACAGCTTAGCACAGATACGCAGTATTTT	CASSLAGQLSTDTQYF
.	TRBV7-9	TRBJ1-6	.	TGTGCCAGCAGCTTAGGCGCCCTCAACGGCGGTTCACCCCTCCACTTT	CASSLGALNGGSPLHF
once	TRBV11-2	TRBJ1-2	TRBD1	TGTGCCAGCAGCCCAGGGACAGGGGGCCGCGGCTACACCTTC	CASSPGTGGRGYTF
.	TRBV9	TRBJ1-3	.	TGTGCCAGCAGCGTAGCCGGGTCTGGAAACACCATATATTTT	CASSVAGSGNTIYF
.	TRBV28	TRBJ1-2	.	TGTGCCAGCAGCTCCGCCGAACTCCCGGGACCCAAGAAGAGTGGCTACACCTTC	CASSSAELPGPKKSGYTF
.	TRBV23-1	TRBJ2-4	.	TGCGCCAGCAAGTCCGGCCGAATAGCCAAAAACATTCAGTACTTC	CASKSGRIAKNIQYF
.	TRBV12-3/TRBV12-4	TRBJ1-1	.	TGTGCCAGCACCCAAGGGTCGACTGAAGCTTTCTTT	CASTQGSTEAFF
.	TRBV7-6	TRBJ1-3	.	TGTGCCAGCAGCTTAGATTCCGACACCATATATTTT	CASSLDSDTIYF
.	TRBV18	TRBJ1-1	TRBD1	TGTGCCAGCTCACCCATACAGGGGCTCACTGAAGCTTTCTTT	CASSPIQGLTEAFF
.	TRBV6-5	TRBJ1-5	.	TGTGCCAGCACTCTGGGTTATTCTCAGCCCCAGCATTTT	CASTLGYSQPQHF
.	TRBV5-1	TRBJ2-7	TRBD1	TGCGCCAGCAGTCCTGAGACAGGGGAGTACGAGCAGTACTTC	CASSPETGEYEQYF
.	TRBV5-8	TRBJ1-4	.	TGTGCCAGCAGCTTGGGTCAGGGAGACGAAAAACTGTTTTTT	CASSLGQGDEKLFF
once	TRBV19	TRBJ2-1	.	TGTGCCAGCAGCCACCCCGGGGCTGGGCACAATGAGCAGTTCTTC	CASSHPGAGHNEQFF
.	TRBV7-9	TRBJ2-3	.	TGTGCCAGCAGCTTAGGAGTGAGCACAGATACGCAGTATTTT	CASSLGVSTDTQYF
.	TRBV3-1/TRBV3-2	TRBJ2-7	.	TGTGCCAGCAGCCAAGAAGGGGTCGGAGGGATCGAGCAGTACTTC	CASSQEGVGGIEQYF
.	TRBV5-1	TRBJ1-4	TRBD1	TGCGCCAGCAGCTTGGAAACCGGGACAGAAGGAAAACTGTTTTTT	CASSLETGTEGKLFF
.	TRBV7-9	TRBJ2-1	TRBD1	TGTGCCAGCAGCAGAGGACAGGGTGGCGAGTTCTTC	CASSRGQGGEFF
once	TRBV3-1/TRBV3-2	TRBJ2-4	TRBD2	TGTGCCAGCAGCCAAGATCCCGCGGGGGGGAAAAACATTCAGTACTTC	CASSQDPAGGKNIQYF
.	TRBV2	TRBJ2-2	.	TGTGCCAGCAAGGTAGCGGTGAACACCGGGGAGCTGTTTTTT	CASKVAVNTGELFF